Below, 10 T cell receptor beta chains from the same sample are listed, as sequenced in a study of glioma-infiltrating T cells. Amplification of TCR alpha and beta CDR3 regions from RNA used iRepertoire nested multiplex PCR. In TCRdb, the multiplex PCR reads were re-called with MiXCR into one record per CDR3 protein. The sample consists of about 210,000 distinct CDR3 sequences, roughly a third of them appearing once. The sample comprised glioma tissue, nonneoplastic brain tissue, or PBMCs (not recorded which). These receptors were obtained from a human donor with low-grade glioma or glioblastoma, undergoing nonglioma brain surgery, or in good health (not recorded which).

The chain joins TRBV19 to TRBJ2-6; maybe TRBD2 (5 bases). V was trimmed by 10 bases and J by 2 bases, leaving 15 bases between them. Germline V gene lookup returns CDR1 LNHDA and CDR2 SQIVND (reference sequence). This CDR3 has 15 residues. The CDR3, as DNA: TGTGCCATCCGAGGGTGGGAAGCTGGGGCCAACGTCCTGACTTTC. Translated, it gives CAIRGWEAGANVLTF.

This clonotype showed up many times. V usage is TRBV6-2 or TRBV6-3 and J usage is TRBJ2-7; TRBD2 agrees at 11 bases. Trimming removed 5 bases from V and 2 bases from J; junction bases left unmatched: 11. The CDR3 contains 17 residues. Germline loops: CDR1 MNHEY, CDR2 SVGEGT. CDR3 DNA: TGTGCCAGCAGTACTCCTGAGACTAGCGGGATACCCTACGAGCAGTACTTC. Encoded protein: CASSTPETSGIPYEQYF.

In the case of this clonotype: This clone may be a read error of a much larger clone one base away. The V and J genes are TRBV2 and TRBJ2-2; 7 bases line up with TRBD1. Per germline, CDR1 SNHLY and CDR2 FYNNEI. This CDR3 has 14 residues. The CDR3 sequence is CASSGQGHTRELFF. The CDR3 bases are TGTGCCAGCAGTGGACAGGGACACACCAGGGAGCTGTTTTTT.

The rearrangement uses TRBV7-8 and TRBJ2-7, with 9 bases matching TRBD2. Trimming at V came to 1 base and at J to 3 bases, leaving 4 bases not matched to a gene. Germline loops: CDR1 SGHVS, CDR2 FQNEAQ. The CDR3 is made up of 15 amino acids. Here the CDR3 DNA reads TGTGCCAGCAGCTTAGAAGCTAGCGGGAACTACGAGCAGTACTTC. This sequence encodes CASSLEASGNYEQYF.

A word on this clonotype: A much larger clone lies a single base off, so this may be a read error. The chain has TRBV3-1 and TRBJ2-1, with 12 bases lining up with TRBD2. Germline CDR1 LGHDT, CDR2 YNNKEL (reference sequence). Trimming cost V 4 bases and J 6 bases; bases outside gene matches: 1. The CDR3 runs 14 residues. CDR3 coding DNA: TGTGCCAGCAGCCCGACTAGCGGGAGCAATGAGCAGTTCTTC. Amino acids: CASSPTSGSNEQFF.

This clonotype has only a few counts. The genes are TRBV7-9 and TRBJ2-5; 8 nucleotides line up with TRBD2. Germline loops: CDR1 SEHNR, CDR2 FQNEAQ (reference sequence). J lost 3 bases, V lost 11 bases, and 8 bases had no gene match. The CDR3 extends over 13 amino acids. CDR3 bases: TGTGCCCTCCCGGCGGGAGGAAAAGAGACCCAGTACTTC. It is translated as CALPAGGKETQYF.

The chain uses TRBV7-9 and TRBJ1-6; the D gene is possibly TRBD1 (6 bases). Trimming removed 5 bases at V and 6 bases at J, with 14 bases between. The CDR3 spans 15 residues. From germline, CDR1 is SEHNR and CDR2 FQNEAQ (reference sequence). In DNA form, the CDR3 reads TGTGCCAGCAGCGCCTCGGGACAAGTTAATTCACCCCTCCACTTT. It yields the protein CASSASGQVNSPLHF.

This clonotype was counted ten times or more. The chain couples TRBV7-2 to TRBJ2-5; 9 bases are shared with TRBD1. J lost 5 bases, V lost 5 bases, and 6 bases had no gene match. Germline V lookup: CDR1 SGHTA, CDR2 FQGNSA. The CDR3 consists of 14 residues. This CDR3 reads CASSTGTGYETQYF. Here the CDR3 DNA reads TGTGCCAGCAGCACTGGGACAGGGTACGAGACCCAGTACTTC.

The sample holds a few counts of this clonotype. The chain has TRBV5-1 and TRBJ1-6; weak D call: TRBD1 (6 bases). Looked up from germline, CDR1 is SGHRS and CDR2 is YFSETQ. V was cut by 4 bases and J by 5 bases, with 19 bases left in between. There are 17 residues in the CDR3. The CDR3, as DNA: TGCGCCAGCAGCATGAGAGACTCGACAGGAGATAATTCACCCCTCCACTTT. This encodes CASSMRDSTGDNSPLHF.

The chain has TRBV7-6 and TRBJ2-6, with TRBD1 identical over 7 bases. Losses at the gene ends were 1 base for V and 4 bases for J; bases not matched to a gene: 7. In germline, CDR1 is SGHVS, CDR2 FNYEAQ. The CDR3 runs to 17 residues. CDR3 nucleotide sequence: TGTGCCAGCAGCTTAGTAACACAGGGGTCCGGGGCCAACGTCCTGACTTTC. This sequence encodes CASSLVTQGSGANVLTF.